The 27 T cell receptor beta chains given below trace back to one sample, sequenced in a study of cytomegalovirus exposure and HLA in healthy donors. Primers: 60 Vbeta forward and 13 Jbeta reverse. Data came from immunoSEQ multiplex PCR; TCRdb stores just in-frame clones and leaves some out. Of 95,000 to 150,000 clones in the sample, roughly 80% were seen once. The sequenced sample was PBMCs. These receptor sequences come from a man aged 55 to 69 in good health and CMV-seropositive.

This chain connects TRBV5-4 to TRBJ1-1; no clear D. Trimming removed 4 bases at V and 1 base at J, with 14 bases between. CDR1 and CDR2 from the germline V gene are SGHNT and YYREEE (reference sequence). The CDR3 is 15 residues long. The CDR3 DNA reads as TGTGCCAGCAGCATGGACCCCCGGGGGAACACTGAAGCTTTCTTT. It encodes CASSMDPRGNTEAFF.

The chain is built from TRBV5-6 and TRBJ1-3, with D possibly matching TRBD1 (5 bases). The CDR3 length is 16 residues. V was trimmed by 1 base and J by 4 bases, leaving 15 bases between them. Per germline, CDR1 SGHDT and CDR2 YYEEEE. For the CDR3, the DNA is TGTGCCAGCAGCTTGACGGGCAGGGCAACAGGAAACACCATATATTTT. Translation: CASSLTGRATGNTIYF.

The chain combines TRBV6-6 with TRBJ1-4; 9 bases line up with TRBD1. The CDR3 spans 16 residues. Germline CDR1 MNHNY, CDR2 SVGAGI (reference sequence). V dropped 5 bases and J dropped 7; count of bases not matched to a gene: 11. This CDR3 is CASSRSPGQGFEKLFF. CDR3 coding DNA: TGTGCCAGCAGTCGCTCCCCGGGACAGGGTTTTGAAAAACTGTTTTTT.

The chain recombines TRBV5-1 with TRBJ1-2, with TRBD1 identical over 7 bases. The CDR3 has 15 amino acids. The J segment lost 3 bases and the V segment lost 4 bases, leaving 9 bases of the junction unmatched. Germline CDR1 reads SGHRS; CDR2 reads YFSETQ. The CDR3 DNA reads as TGCGCCAGCAGCCTAACCACAGGGGTAGACTATGGCTACACCTTC. It encodes CASSLTTGVDYGYTF.

This clone was recorded only once. The rearrangement links TRBV21-1 to TRBJ1-4; the table's D call TRBD1 went unverified against the DNA. TRBV21-1 is recorded as a pseudogene. The length of the CDR3 is 18 residues. The CDR3 DNA follows: TGTGCCAGCAGTCAAAAGAGGGGAAAGGCCAGGGGGGATGAAAAACTGTTTTTT. Its protein product is CASSQKRGKARGDEKLFF.

This rearrangement joins TRBV7-9 to TRBJ1-1; D may be TRBD1 (6 bases). V was trimmed by 2 bases and J by 3 bases, leaving 13 bases between them. The CDR3 runs 15 residues. The germline CDR1 and CDR2 sequences are SEHNR and FQNEAQ (reference sequence). The CDR3: CASSLSPHRDTEAFF. DNA for the CDR3: TGTGCCAGCAGCTTATCCCCACACAGGGACACTGAAGCTTTCTTT.

The CDR3 reads CASQSTGVDEKLFF. CDR3 nucleotides: TGCGCCAGCCAGAGCACAGGGGTGGATGAAAAACTGTTTTTT. The V call is TRBV5-1, the J call TRBJ1-4; 7 bases agree with TRBD1. The CDR3 loop spans 14 amino acids. The germline gives CDR1 SGHRS, CDR2 YFSETQ. Trimming took 7 bases from V and 6 from J; bases not matched to a gene: 9.

This rearrangement joins TRBV6-4 to TRBJ1-1; D uncertain. Germline lookup yields CDR1 MRHNA and CDR2 SNTAGT. This CDR3 has 13 amino acids. V lost 8 bases to trimming and J lost 0 bases, with 10 bases between them. The CDR3 DNA sequence: TGTGCCAGCTCAAGGAGACTGAACACTGAAGCTTTCTTT. Protein sequence: CASSRRLNTEAFF.

The chain has TRBV6-5 and TRBJ1-2; D remains ambiguous. The CDR3 totals 14 residues. Germline assignment: CDR1 MNHEY and CDR2 SVGAGI. V lost 4 bases, J lost 0 bases, and 9 bases lay in between. The DNA of the CDR3 is TGTGCCAGCAGTTCCGTTAGTTCTAACTATGGCTACACCTTC. It is translated as CASSSVSSNYGYTF.

The chain couples TRBV27 to TRBJ1-2, with unresolved D. Germline V gene lookup returns CDR1 MNHEY and CDR2 SMNVEV (reference sequence). This CDR3 is built from 15 residues. With 5 bases removed from V and 5 bases from J, the gap between germline ends came to 18 bases. The CDR3 loop reads CASSPAGAVIYGYTF. The CDR3 DNA reads TGTGCCAGCAGTCCCGCGGGAGCCGTAATTTATGGCTACACCTTC.

The chain has TRBV19 and TRBJ2-7; D remains unclear. Germline V gene data show CDR1 as LNHDA and CDR2 as SQIVND (reference sequence). Trimming took off 6 bases at V and 2 bases at J, with 11 bases between the two ends. The CDR3 covers 13 residues. CDR3 loop: CASSPLGPYEQYF. CDR3 sequence (DNA): TGTGCCAGTAGCCCTCTGGGCCCCTACGAGCAGTACTTC.

J is TRBJ1-2 and V is TRBV2, with a possible D match to TRBD1 (5 bases). The CDR3 is 14 residues long. CDR1 and CDR2 from the germline V gene are SNHLY and FYNNEI. Trimming cost V 3 bases and J 4 bases, with 12 bases left between them. CDR3 in amino acids: CASSDKDISYGYTF. Here the CDR3 DNA reads TGTGCCAGCAGTGACAAGGACATATCCTATGGCTACACCTTC.

The chain employs TRBV28 and TRBJ1-1; the D gene is possibly TRBD1 (5 bases). This CDR3 comprises 14 residues. V dropped 6 bases and J dropped 3 bases, with 14 bases sitting between them. The V gene's germline CDR1 is MDHEN and CDR2 SYDVKM. The DNA of the CDR3 is TGTGCCAGCAGACAGGAAGACGGGCACACTGAAGCTTTCTTT. This gives the protein CASRQEDGHTEAFF.

The J gene is TRBJ2-7, the V gene TRBV6-1, with D maybe TRBD1 (5 bases). The V gene lost 6 bases and the J gene lost 4 bases, with 13 bases spanning the gap. This CDR3 region has 13 residues. CDR1 is MNHNS, CDR2 SASEGT, per germline. The CDR3 DNA is TGTGCCAGCAGCGCAGGGTTTGGATACGAGCAGTACTTC. Protein: CASSAGFGYEQYF.

This chain joins TRBV19 and TRBJ2-1; possible D gene TRBD1, 6 bases. Germline assignment: CDR1 LNHDA and CDR2 SQIVND (reference sequence). The CDR3 runs to 15 residues. Trimming left V 5 bases short and J 1 base short, with 12 bases between. The CDR3 loop reads CASSLGQSSYNEQFF. In DNA, the CDR3 is TGTGCCAGTAGTCTCGGACAGTCGTCCTACAATGAGCAGTTCTTC.

The V gene is TRBV4-1, the J gene TRBJ1-2; 7 bases agree with TRBD1. The CDR3 has 18 amino acids. Germline values: CDR1 MGHRA, CDR2 YSYEKL. The junction had 15 bases not matched to a gene; V was cut back by 2 bases and J by 3 bases. CDR3 coding DNA: TGCGCCAGCAGCCAATTACCCGGGACAGCCGACTTTCACTATGGCTACACCTTC. Encoded protein: CASSQLPGTADFHYGYTF.

Details on this clone: The same CDR3 arises from other DNA sequences in this sample as well. V and J are TRBV6-1 and TRBJ1-5; D is undetermined. Trimming removed 0 bases from V and 4 bases from J, with 4 bases in between. This CDR3 is built from 13 residues. Germline CDR1 reads MNHNS; CDR2 reads SASEGT. In nucleotides, the CDR3 is TGTGCCAGCAGTGAAGCCGGGAATCAGCCCCAGCATTTT. This gives the protein CASSEAGNQPQHF.

This clone was recorded a few times. The V gene is TRBV18, the J gene TRBJ2-7; 7 nucleotides line up with TRBD2. Germline V gene lookup returns CDR1 KGHSH and CDR2 LQKENI. This CDR3 region has 15 residues. The junction had 9 bases not matched to a gene; V was cut back by 0 bases and J by 7 bases. In DNA form, the CDR3 reads TGTGCCAGCTCACCACCGACTAGCAGACTTAGGGAGCAGTACTTC. Translation: CASSPPTSRLREQYF.

Worth noting for this clone: The same CDR3 also results from other DNA sequences found in this sample. This chain connects TRBV5-1 to TRBJ1-1, with D tentatively TRBD1 (5 bases). V lost 2 bases to trimming and J lost 4 bases, with 9 bases between them. Germline-derived CDR1 and CDR2 are SGHRS and YFSETQ. CDR3 length: 13 amino acids. For the CDR3, the DNA is TGCGCCAGCAGCTTAGCAGGGTTCACTGAAGCTTTCTTT. Encoded protein: CASSLAGFTEAFF.

The chain joins TRBV27 to TRBJ2-1, with D tentatively TRBD1 (5 bases). V shed 0 bases and J shed 5 bases, with 11 bases lying between them. Germline V CDR1 and CDR2: MNHEY, SMNVEV (reference sequence). The CDR3 is made up of 15 amino acids. The CDR3 region is CASSLSRVTHNEQFF. The DNA for the CDR3 is TGTGCCAGCAGTTTATCCAGGGTAACGCACAATGAGCAGTTCTTC.

The chain uses TRBV6-1 and TRBJ2-1; tentatively, D is TRBD2 (6 bases). In germline, CDR1 is MNHNS, CDR2 SASEGT. The CDR3 totals 15 residues. The V gene lost 6 bases and the J gene lost 4 bases, with 16 bases spanning the gap. The CDR3 loop reads CASRTRGGSYNEQFF. In DNA, the CDR3 is TGTGCCAGCAGGACGCGGGGAGGCTCTTACAATGAGCAGTTCTTC.

This clone was seen only a few times. The chain is built from TRBV19 and TRBJ2-6; 7 bases fit TRBD1. The length of the CDR3 is 15 residues. J lost 0 bases, V lost 6 bases, and 2 bases had no gene match. Germline CDR1 and CDR2: LNHDA and SQIVND (reference sequence). The CDR3 nucleotides read TGTGCCAGTAGGGCAGGGGGCTCTGGGGCCAACGTCCTGACTTTC. It is translated as CASRAGGSGANVLTF.

The rearrangement uses TRBV10-3 and TRBJ2-7, with a tentative D call TRBD2 (5 bases). CDR3 length equals 13 residues. Deletions cut 4 bases from V and 2 bases from J, with 9 bases between. From germline, CDR1 is ENHRY and CDR2 SYGVKD. The CDR3 sequence: CAISGGLAYEQYF. The DNA for the CDR3 is TGTGCCATCAGTGGAGGGTTGGCCTACGAGCAGTACTTC.

The chain links TRBV4-1 to TRBJ2-7; D unresolved. The CDR3 contains 14 residues. V lost 1 base, J lost 3 bases, and 10 bases lay in between. In germline, CDR1 is MGHRA, CDR2 YSYEKL. CDR3 region: CASSQGQRGYEQYF. The CDR3 DNA sequence: TGCGCCAGCAGCCAAGGGCAGAGAGGCTACGAGCAGTACTTC.

The chain combines TRBV11-2 with TRBJ2-5; D not certain. Germline CDR1 reads SGHAT; CDR2 reads FQNNGV. V lost 1 base to trimming and J lost 2 bases, with 8 bases between them. The CDR3 has 14 residues. The CDR3 is CASSLGAAQETQYF. CDR3 nucleotide sequence: TGTGCCAGCAGCTTAGGGGCTGCGCAAGAGACCCAGTACTTC. Together with reference TRBV11-2 and TRBJ2-5, the CDR3 gives the full variable domain: EAGVAQSPRYKIIEKRQSVAFWCNPISGHATLYWYQQILGQGPKLLIQFQNNGVVDDSQLPKDRFSAERLKGVDSTLKIQPAKLEDSAVYLCASSLGAAQETQYFGPGTRLLVL.

This chain connects TRBV19 to TRBJ1-2, with a weak D call TRBD1 (5 bases). Trimming removed 3 bases from V and 5 bases from J, with 22 bases in between. The CDR3 has 17 residues. Germline loops: CDR1 LNHDA, CDR2 SQIVND (reference sequence). CDR3 bases: TGTGCCAGTAGTATTACGGCGTTCTTAAGGGGTTCGTATGGCTACACCTTC. Its translation is CASSITAFLRGSYGYTF. The full variable domain, completed using reference TRBV19 and TRBJ1-2, is DGGITQSPKYLFRKEGQNVTLSCEQNLNHDAMYWYRQDPGQGLRLIYYSQIVNDFQKGDIAEGYSVSREKKESFPLTVTSAQKNPTAFYLCASSITAFLRGSYGYTFGSGTRLTVV.

This sequence joins TRBV25-1 and TRBJ1-6; TRBD1 is a possible D gene (5 bases). This CDR3 is built from 13 residues. CDR1 and CDR2 from the germline V gene are MGHDK and SYGVNS. Deletions cut 2 bases from V and 10 bases from J, with 9 bases between. CDR3 DNA sequence: TGTGCCAGCAGTGAACAGGGTTGGTCACCCCTCCACTTT. Protein: CASSEQGWSPLHF.